Below, one T cell receptor (beta chain) is given with its context. In the PCR, 60 Vbeta and 13 Jbeta primers were used. The protocol was immunoSEQ multiplex PCR, while the TCRdb copy is restricted to in-frame clones and leaves out a portion. This sample has about 200,000 clones, with 87% found just once. Germline CDR1 SGHNT, CDR2 YYREEE (reference sequence). V gave up 4 bases and J gave up 9 bases, with 28 bases separating them. This CDR3 is 17 amino acids long. The data belong to a study of cytomegalovirus exposure and HLA in healthy donors. The V and J genes are TRBV5-4 and TRBJ1-1; D might be TRBD1 (5 bases). Sequencing was performed on PBMCs. This TCR came from a boy between 2 and 15 years old in good health and CMV-seronegative. The CDR3 loop reads CASSLVGRLGGYEQAFF. The CDR3, as DNA: TGTGCCAGCAGCCTGGTTGGCCGGCTCGGGGGATACGAACAAGCTTTCTTT.